This note documents a single TCR beta chain sequence. The method was immunoSEQ multiplex PCR; TCRdb's version includes in-frame clones alone and lacks a portion of them. The repertoire has approximately 300,000 clones, 80% of them found once; the top ten carry 5.5% to 8%. The data originate from a study of cytotoxic CD8 clonotypes in ibrutinib-treated CLL. About the study: Response samples followed a median 12 months of treatment, range 6 to 36. Among the samples, the mean was about 260,000 productive templates and approximately 91,000 productive rearrangements.

Germline V gene lookup returns CDR1 SGHRS and CDR2 YFSETQ. There are 15 residues in the CDR3. V trimming: 4 bases; J trimming: 6 bases; junction bases outside the gene matches: 6. Sequencing used PBMCs, obtained before ibrutinib treatment. This chain joins TRBV5-1 and TRBJ2-1, with 11 bases aligning to TRBD2. The TCR originated in a human donor with chronic lymphocytic leukemia. CDR3 DNA: TGCGCCAGCAGCCCGGGGACTAGCGGAAGCAATGAGCAGTTCTTC. Its protein is CASSPGTSGSNEQFF.